Each of the 27 T cell receptor beta chains below was sequenced from the same sample in a study of blood T cell repertoires in COVID-19. Repertoires were generated with immunoSEQ multiplex PCR, while TCRdb's copy carries only in-frame clones and drops some. The data hold 300,000 to 400,000 clones, with more than 75% observed a single time. Sequencing input: PBMCs or T cells enriched from blood (not recorded which). The source is a woman in her 30s with acute COVID-19.

V is TRBV24-1 and J is TRBJ2-2; D is unresolved. There are 14 residues in the CDR3. Germline loops: CDR1 KGHDR, CDR2 SFDVKD. V lost 6 bases and J 10 bases, leaving 17 bases between the germline ends. The CDR3 is CATSPRGLAAELFF. The CDR3 nucleotides are TGTGCCACCAGTCCCCGAGGTTTGGCCGCGGAGCTGTTTTTT.

The table lists this clone with a count of one. The rearrangement joins TRBV7-3 to TRBJ1-1; a weak D match, TRBD1 (5 bases). From germline, CDR1 is SGHTA and CDR2 FQGTGA. V dropped 2 bases and J dropped 0 bases, with 7 bases sitting between them. The CDR3 contains 14 residues. In DNA, the CDR3 is TGTGCCAGCAGCTTAGGGGCCATGAACACTGAAGCTTTCTTT. Protein sequence: CASSLGAMNTEAFF. The full variable domain, completed using reference TRBV7-3 and TRBJ1-1, is GAGVSQTPSNKVTEKGKYVELRCDPISGHTALYWYRQSLGQGPEFLIYFQGTGAADDSGLPNDRFFAVRPEGSVSTLKIQRTERGDSAVYLCASSLGAMNTEAFFGQGTRLTVV.

The chain employs TRBV19 and TRBJ1-5, with D unresolved. V was clipped by 3 bases and J by 0 bases, with 12 bases between them. This CDR3 has 16 amino acids. Germline loops: CDR1 LNHDA, CDR2 SQIVND (reference sequence). CDR3 residues: CASSIGAGNSNQPQHF. CDR3 DNA: TGTGCCAGTAGTATTGGCGCGGGGAATAGCAATCAGCCCCAGCATTTT.

CDR3 region: CASSSTPTGINSPLHF. CDR3 nucleotides: TGCGCCAGCAGCTCGACACCGACAGGGATTAATTCACCCCTCCACTTT. The genes are TRBV5-1 and TRBJ1-6; 7 bases are shared with TRBD1. This CDR3 is 16 amino acids long. Germline CDR1 reads SGHRS; CDR2 reads YFSETQ. V was pared by 3 bases and J by 6 bases, with 9 bases of the junction left unmatched.

This rearrangement joins TRBV7-6 to TRBJ1-1; 11 bases are shared with TRBD1. The V gene end was trimmed by 0 bases and the J gene end by 7 bases; junction bases not matched to a gene: 10. There are 17 residues in the CDR3. From germline, CDR1 is SGHVS and CDR2 FNYEAQ. CDR3 DNA sequence: TGTGCCAGCAGCTTAGCGAGGACAGGGGGCTTAGTTATTGAAGCTTTCTTT. The encoded protein is CASSLARTGGLVIEAFF.

The chain combines TRBV5-5 with TRBJ1-2, with D unclear. CDR1 is SGHKS, CDR2 YYEKEE, per germline (reference sequence). This CDR3 contains 16 residues. Trimming cost V 4 bases and J 5 bases, with 21 bases left between them. This CDR3 reads CASSDYPIPVRYGYTF. DNA for the CDR3: TGTGCCAGCAGCGACTACCCCATCCCGGTTAGGTATGGCTACACCTTC.

This chain uses TRBV3-1 (or the pseudogene TRBV3-2) with TRBJ2-1; 10 nucleotides agree with TRBD1. V trimming: 4 bases; J trimming: 2 bases; junction bases outside the gene matches: 5. The CDR3 has 16 amino acids. Germline CDR1 LGHDT, CDR2 YNNKEL (reference sequence). The CDR3 sequence is CASSPLGTGAYNEQFF. Written as DNA, the CDR3 is TGTGCCAGCAGCCCCCTCGGGACAGGGGCCTACAATGAGCAGTTCTTC.

The gene calls are TRBV3-1 (or the pseudogene TRBV3-2) and TRBJ2-7; D is unclear. In germline, CDR1 is LGHDT, CDR2 YNNKEL (reference sequence). Trimming took off 0 bases at V and 3 bases at J, with 15 bases between the two ends. This CDR3 contains 16 residues. CDR3 in amino acids: CASSQERLARGYEQYF. The CDR3 coding sequence is TGTGCCAGCAGCCAAGAACGGTTGGCCAGAGGCTACGAGCAGTACTTC.

J is TRBJ1-1 and V is TRBV2; 9 positions agree with TRBD1. Trimming removed 7 bases from V and 8 bases from J; junction bases left unmatched: 5. The length of the CDR3 is 12 residues. CDR1 SNHLY and CDR2 FYNNEI come from the germline V gene. Written as DNA, the CDR3 is TGTGCCAGCAACTGGGACAGGGTCGAAGCTTTCTTT. This sequence encodes CASNWDRVEAFF.

The V gene is TRBV30, the J gene TRBJ2-6, with TRBD1 identical over 7 bases. The ends lost 5 bases at V and 0 bases at J; junction bases unmatched: 7. The CDR3 spans 16 residues. Looked up from germline, CDR1 is GTSNPN and CDR2 is SVGIG (reference sequence). CDR3: CAWGTEFISGANVLTF. CDR3 coding DNA: TGTGCCTGGGGGACAGAATTTATCTCTGGGGCCAACGTCCTGACTTTC.

The V and J genes are TRBV9 and TRBJ2-1, with 14 bases matching TRBD2. With 3 bases clipped from V and 0 bases from J, the junction kept 8 bases outside the gene matches. Germline-derived CDR1 and CDR2 are SGDLS and YYNGEE. CDR3 length: 19 amino acids. DNA of the CDR3: TGTGCCAGCAGCGCCCCGGGACTAGCGGGGGTGAGCTCCTACAATGAGCAGTTCTTC. It translates to CASSAPGLAGVSSYNEQFF.

The chain is built from TRBV2 and TRBJ1-1, with D possibly matching TRBD1 (6 bases). The V gene lost 1 base and the J gene lost 4 bases, with 16 bases spanning the gap. Germline V gives CDR1 SNHLY, CDR2 FYNNEI. The CDR3 length is 16 residues. The CDR3 sequence is CASSEGGRGLSTEAFF. The CDR3, as DNA: TGTGCCAGCAGTGAAGGGGGCAGGGGATTAAGCACTGAAGCTTTCTTT.

This clone appeared once. The CDR3 sequence: CASSIIRTGGQPQHF. The CDR3 DNA follows: TGTGCCAGTAGTATAATTCGGACAGGGGGCCAGCCCCAGCATTTT. The chain is built from TRBV19 and TRBJ1-5, with 11 bases lining up with TRBD1. CDR3 length: 15 amino acids. Germline trimming cut 2 bases from V and 7 bases from J; bases unmatched to any gene: 4. Germline V CDR1 and CDR2: LNHDA, SQIVND (reference sequence).

V and J are TRBV6-5 and TRBJ1-2, with 10 positions matching TRBD1. The CDR3 runs to 12 residues. CDR1 MNHEY and CDR2 SVGAGI come from the germline V gene. With V trimmed by 8 bases and J by 14 bases, 11 bases remained unmatched. CDR3 coding DNA: TGTGCCAGCGGAACCGGTGGGACAGGGGTTACCTTC. Its protein is CASGTGGTGVTF.

CDR3: CASRVRGLITEAFF. DNA of the CDR3: TGTGCCAGCCGGGTCAGAGGACTAATCACTGAAGCTTTCTTT. The chain recombines TRBV6-5 with TRBJ1-1; D gene ambiguous. Trimming stripped 8 bases from V and 4 bases from J, with 17 bases between. This CDR3 is 14 amino acids long. Germline lookup yields CDR1 MNHEY and CDR2 SVGAGI.

The chain is built from TRBV5-8 and TRBJ1-5, with D uncertain. This CDR3 has 15 amino acids. Between the trimmed V and J ends, which lost 0 bases and 0 bases, there was a span of 7 bases. The germline CDR1 and CDR2 sequences are SGHTS and YDEGEE. CDR3 protein: CASSLASSSNQPQHF. DNA for the CDR3: TGTGCCAGCAGCTTGGCCAGTTCTAGCAATCAGCCCCAGCATTTT.

Only one count was recorded for this clone. The CDR3 DNA is TGTGCCACCAGCAGGATAGACAGGGTAAACTCCTACGAGCAGTACTTC. The encoded protein is CATSRIDRVNSYEQYF. The chain links TRBV15 to TRBJ2-7; 7 bases are shared with TRBD1. The CDR3 totals 16 residues. The ends lost 3 bases at V and 0 bases at J; junction bases unmatched: 8. CDR1 is LNHNV, CDR2 YYDKDF, per germline (reference sequence).

The V gene is TRBV6-5, the J gene TRBJ2-4; D is undetermined. V lost 6 bases, J lost 0 bases, and 9 bases lay in between. The germline V gene has CDR1 MNHEY and CDR2 SVGAGI. The CDR3 runs 14 residues. CDR3 nucleotides: TGTGCCAGCAGGGCAGCGCTAGCCAAAAACATTCAGTACTTC. This sequence encodes CASRAALAKNIQYF.

CDR3 in amino acids: CASSLALAGWDTQYF. In DNA form, the CDR3 reads TGCGCCAGCAGCTTGGCGCTAGCGGGTTGGGATACGCAGTATTTT. V is TRBV5-1 and J is TRBJ2-3, with 8 bases fitting TRBD2. J gave up 6 bases and V 0 bases, and 6 bases lay outside the gene matches. This CDR3 spans 15 amino acids. Per the germline V gene, CDR1 is SGHRS and CDR2 is YFSETQ.

The chain uses TRBV6-5 and TRBJ2-2; D might be TRBD1 (6 bases). The CDR3 is 13 residues long. Germline V lookup: CDR1 MNHEY, CDR2 SVGAGI. Trimming shortened V by 2 bases and J by 7 bases, and 8 bases separated the two germline ends. The CDR3 nucleotides are TGTGCCAGCAGTTACGCACAGGGCGGGGAGCTGTTTTTT. Translating gives CASSYAQGGELFF.

The chain carries TRBV6-1 and TRBJ1-4; D uncertain. In germline, CDR1 is MNHNS, CDR2 SASEGT. With 3 bases removed from V and 0 bases from J, the gap between germline ends came to 14 bases. The length of the CDR3 is 17 residues. The CDR3 region has the DNA TGTGCCAGCAGTGATGGTGGTACAGCTGCAACTAATGAAAAACTGTTTTTT. Protein: CASSDGGTAATNEKLFF.

The chain combines TRBV12-5 with TRBJ1-5; the match to TRBD1 covers 8 bases. The CDR3 consists of 16 residues. Germline CDR1 is LGHNT and CDR2 is FRNRAP. Trimming took 5 bases from V and 2 from J; bases not matched to a gene: 8. This CDR3 is CASGLTGVEGNQPQHF. For the CDR3, the DNA is TGTGCTAGTGGTCTGACAGGGGTTGAAGGCAATCAGCCCCAGCATTTT.

The chain is built from TRBV5-8 and TRBJ2-7; 10 positions match TRBD2. Looked up from germline, CDR1 is SGHTS and CDR2 is YDEGEE. The V segment lost 4 bases and the J segment 4 bases; nucleotides outside the gene matches: 11. The CDR3 consists of 16 residues. CDR3 protein: CASSRGTSAGVYEQYF. The CDR3 DNA reads as TGTGCCAGCAGCCGAGGGACTAGCGCGGGTGTGTACGAGCAGTACTTC. Drawing the rest from reference TRBV5-8 and TRBJ2-7, the complete variable domain is EAGVTQSPTHLIKTRGQQATLRCSPISGHTSVYWYQQALGLGLQFLLWYDEGEERNRGNFPPRFSGRQFPNYSSELNVNALELEDSALYLCASSRGTSAGVYEQYFGPGTRLTVT.

DNA of the CDR3: TGTGCCAGCTCTCCGGTCGAGGGTAGCAATCAGCCCCAGCATTTT. It specifies CASSPVEGSNQPQHF. J is TRBJ1-5 and V is TRBV18; D not certain. From germline, CDR1 is KGHSH and CDR2 LQKENI. CDR3 length equals 15 residues. The V gene lost 6 bases and the J gene lost 0 bases, with 12 bases spanning the gap.

The chain uses TRBV7-9 and TRBJ2-7, with D tentatively TRBD1 (6 bases). V lost 6 bases to trimming and J lost 6 bases, with 12 bases between them. CDR3 length equals 12 residues. Germline V gene sequence: CDR1 SEHNR, CDR2 FQNEAQ (reference sequence). CDR3 region: CASRSQGFEQYF. The CDR3, as DNA: TGTGCCAGCAGGAGTCAGGGGTTCGAGCAGTACTTC.

The J gene is TRBJ1-5, the V gene TRBV7-2; 9 bases agree with TRBD1. Germline trimming cut 5 bases from V and 2 bases from J; bases unmatched to any gene: 4. The CDR3 totals 15 residues. Germline V gene sequence: CDR1 SGHTA, CDR2 FQGNSA. The CDR3 DNA sequence: TGTGCCAGCAGCCAGGGACAGGGCGGCAATCAGCCCCAGCATTTT. It encodes CASSQGQGGNQPQHF.

The chain's CDR3 is CATSDSTGEKLFF. DNA of the CDR3: TGTGCCACCAGTGATTCGACAGGGGAAAAACTGTTTTTT. The rearrangement links TRBV24-1 to TRBJ1-4; 7 bases fit TRBD1. The J segment lost 8 bases and the V segment lost 2 bases, leaving 1 base of the junction unmatched. The CDR3 totals 13 residues. Germline values: CDR1 KGHDR, CDR2 SFDVKD.